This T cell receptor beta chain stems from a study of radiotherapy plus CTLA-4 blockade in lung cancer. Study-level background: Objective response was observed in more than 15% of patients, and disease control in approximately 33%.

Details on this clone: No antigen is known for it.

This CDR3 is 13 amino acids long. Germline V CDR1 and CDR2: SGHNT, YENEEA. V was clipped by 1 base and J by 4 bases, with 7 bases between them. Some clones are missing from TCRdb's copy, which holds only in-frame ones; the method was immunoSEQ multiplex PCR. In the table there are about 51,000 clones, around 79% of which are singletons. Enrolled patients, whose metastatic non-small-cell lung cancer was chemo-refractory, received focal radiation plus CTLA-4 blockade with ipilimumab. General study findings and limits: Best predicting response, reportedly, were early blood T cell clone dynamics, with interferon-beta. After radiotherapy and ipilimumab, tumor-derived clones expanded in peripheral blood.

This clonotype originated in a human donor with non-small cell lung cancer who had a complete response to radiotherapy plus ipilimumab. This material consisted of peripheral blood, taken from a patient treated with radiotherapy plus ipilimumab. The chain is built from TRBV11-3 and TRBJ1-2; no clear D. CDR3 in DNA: TGTGCCAGCAGCTTAGGACGGAGCTATGGCTACACCTTC. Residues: CASSLGRSYGYTF.